The text below deals with one T cell receptor beta chain. At the deep level, the assay was run. The protocol was immunoSEQ multiplex PCR, while the TCRdb copy is restricted to in-frame clones and leaves out a portion. This table holds fewer than 650,000 clones, 76% found once. This sample stems from a study of shared clonotypes between healthy human individuals. Extraction of genomic DNA in unsorted samples used 86 million or so PBMCs. The CDR3 is made up of 15 amino acids. V was shortened by 0 bases and J by 0 bases, with 6 bases between the two germline ends. Germline V CDR1 and CDR2: MGHRA, YSYEKL. Sequenced material: PBMCs. This sequence originates from a middle-aged woman in good health. Some clones in this sample may be carry-over from other donors' samples. This chain joins TRBV4-1 and TRBJ1-5; no firm D call. CDR3 sequence: CASSQEESSNQPQHF. CDR3 bases: TGCGCCAGCAGCCAAGAGGAGAGTAGCAATCAGCCCCAGCATTTT.